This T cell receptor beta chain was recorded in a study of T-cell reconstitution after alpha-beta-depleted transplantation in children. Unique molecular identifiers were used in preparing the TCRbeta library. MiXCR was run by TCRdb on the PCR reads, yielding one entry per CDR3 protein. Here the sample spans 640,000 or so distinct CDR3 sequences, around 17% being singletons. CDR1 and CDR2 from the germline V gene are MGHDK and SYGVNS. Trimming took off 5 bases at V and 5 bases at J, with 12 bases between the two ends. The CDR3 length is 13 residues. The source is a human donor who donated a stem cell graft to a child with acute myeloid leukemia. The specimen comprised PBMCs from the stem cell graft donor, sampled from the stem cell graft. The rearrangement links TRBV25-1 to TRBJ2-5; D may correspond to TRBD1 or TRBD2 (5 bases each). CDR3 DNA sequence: TGTGCCAGCAGTCCTGGGGACCGGGAGACCCAGTACTTC. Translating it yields CASSPGDRETQYF.